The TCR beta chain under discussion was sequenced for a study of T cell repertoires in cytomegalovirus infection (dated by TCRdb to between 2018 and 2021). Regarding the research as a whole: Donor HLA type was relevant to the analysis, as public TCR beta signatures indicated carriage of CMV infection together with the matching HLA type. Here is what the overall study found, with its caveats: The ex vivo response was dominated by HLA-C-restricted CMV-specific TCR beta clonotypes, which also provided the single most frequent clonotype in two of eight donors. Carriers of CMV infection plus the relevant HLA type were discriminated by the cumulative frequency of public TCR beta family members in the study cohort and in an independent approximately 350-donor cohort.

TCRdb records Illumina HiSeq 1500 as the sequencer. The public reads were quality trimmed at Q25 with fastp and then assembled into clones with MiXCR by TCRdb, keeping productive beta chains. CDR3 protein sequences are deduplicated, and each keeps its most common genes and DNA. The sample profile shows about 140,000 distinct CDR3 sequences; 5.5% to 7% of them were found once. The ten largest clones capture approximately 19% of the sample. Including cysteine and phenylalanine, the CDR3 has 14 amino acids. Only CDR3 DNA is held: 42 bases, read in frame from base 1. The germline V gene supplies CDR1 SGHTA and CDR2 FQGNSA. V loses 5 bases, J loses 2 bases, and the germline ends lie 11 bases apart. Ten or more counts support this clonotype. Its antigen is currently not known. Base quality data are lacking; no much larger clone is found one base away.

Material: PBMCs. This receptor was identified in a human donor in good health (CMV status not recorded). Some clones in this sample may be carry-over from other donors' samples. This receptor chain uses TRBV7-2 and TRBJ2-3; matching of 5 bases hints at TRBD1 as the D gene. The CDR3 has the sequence CASSLDTFTDTQYF. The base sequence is TGTGCCAGCAGCCTGGACACTTTCACAGATACGCAGTATTTT.